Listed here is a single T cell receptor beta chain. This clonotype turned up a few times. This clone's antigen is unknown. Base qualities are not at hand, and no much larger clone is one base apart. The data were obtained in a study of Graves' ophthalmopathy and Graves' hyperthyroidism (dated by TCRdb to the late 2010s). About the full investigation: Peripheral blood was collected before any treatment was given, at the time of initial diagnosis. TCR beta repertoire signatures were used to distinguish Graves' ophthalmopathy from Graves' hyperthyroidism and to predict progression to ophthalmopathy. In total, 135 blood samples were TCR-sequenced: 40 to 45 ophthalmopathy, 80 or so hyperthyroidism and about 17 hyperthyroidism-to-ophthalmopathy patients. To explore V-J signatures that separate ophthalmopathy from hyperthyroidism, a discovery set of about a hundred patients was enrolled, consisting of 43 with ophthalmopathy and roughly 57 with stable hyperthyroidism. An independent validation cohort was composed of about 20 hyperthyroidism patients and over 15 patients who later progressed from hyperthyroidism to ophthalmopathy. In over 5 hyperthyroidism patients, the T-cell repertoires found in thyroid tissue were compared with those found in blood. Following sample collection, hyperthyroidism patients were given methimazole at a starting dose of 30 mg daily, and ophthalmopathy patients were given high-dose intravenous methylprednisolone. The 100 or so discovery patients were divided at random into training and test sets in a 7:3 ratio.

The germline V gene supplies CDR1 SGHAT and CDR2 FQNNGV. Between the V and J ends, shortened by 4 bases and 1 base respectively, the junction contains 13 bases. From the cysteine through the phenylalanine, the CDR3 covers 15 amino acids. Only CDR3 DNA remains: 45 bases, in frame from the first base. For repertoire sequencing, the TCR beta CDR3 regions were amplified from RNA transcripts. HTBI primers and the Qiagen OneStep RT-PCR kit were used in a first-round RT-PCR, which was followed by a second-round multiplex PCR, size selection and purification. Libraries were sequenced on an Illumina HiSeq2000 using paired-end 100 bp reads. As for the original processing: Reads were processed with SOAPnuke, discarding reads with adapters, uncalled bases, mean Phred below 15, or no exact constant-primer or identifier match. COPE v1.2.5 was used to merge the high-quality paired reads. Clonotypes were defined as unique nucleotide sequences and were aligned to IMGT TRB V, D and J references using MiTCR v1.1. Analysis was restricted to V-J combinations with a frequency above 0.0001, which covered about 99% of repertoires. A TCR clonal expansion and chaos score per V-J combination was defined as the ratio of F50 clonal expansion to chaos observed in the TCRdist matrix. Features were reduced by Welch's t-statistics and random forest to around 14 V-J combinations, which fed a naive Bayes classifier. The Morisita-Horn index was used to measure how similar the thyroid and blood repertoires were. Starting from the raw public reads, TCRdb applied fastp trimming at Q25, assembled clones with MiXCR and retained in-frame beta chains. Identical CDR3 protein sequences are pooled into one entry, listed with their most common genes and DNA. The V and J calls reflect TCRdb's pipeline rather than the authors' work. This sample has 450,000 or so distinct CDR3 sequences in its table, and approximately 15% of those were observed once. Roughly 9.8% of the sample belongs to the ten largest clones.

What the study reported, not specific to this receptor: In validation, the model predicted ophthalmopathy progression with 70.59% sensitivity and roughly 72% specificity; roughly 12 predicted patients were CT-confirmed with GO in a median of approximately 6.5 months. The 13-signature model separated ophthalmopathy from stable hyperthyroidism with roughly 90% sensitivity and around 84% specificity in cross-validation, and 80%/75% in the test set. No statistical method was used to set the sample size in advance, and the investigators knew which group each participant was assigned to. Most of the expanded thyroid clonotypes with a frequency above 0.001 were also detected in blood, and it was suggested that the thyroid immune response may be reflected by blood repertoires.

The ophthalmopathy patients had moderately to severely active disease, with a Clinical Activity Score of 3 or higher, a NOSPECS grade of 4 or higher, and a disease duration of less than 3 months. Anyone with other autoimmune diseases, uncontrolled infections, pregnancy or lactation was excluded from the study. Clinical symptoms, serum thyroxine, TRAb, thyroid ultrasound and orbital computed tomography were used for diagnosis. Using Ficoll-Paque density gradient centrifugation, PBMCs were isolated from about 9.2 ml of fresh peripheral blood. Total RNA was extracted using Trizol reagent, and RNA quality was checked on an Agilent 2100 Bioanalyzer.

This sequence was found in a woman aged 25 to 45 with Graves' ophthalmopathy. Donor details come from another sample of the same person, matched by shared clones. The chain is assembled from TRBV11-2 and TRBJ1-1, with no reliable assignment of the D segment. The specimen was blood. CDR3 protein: CASSSRPDGNTEAFF. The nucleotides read TGTGCCAGCAGCTCCCGTCCGGACGGGAACACTGAAGCTTTCTTT. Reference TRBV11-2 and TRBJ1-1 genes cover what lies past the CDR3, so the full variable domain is EAGVAQSPRYKIIEKRQSVAFWCNPISGHATLYWYQQILGQGPKLLIQFQNNGVVDDSQLPKDRFSAERLKGVDSTLKIQPAKLEDSAVYLCASSSRPDGNTEAFFGQGTRLTVV.